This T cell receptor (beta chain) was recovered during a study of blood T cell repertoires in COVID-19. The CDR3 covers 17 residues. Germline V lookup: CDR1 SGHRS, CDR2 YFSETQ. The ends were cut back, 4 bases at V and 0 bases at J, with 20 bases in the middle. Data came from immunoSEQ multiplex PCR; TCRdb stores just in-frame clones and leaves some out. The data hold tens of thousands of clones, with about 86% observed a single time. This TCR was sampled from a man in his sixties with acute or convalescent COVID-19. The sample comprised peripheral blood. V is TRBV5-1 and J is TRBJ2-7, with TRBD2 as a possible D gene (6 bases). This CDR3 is CASSRSRLGKVSYEQYF. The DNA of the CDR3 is TGCGCCAGCAGCCGATCCCGACTAGGGAAAGTCTCCTACGAGCAGTACTTC.